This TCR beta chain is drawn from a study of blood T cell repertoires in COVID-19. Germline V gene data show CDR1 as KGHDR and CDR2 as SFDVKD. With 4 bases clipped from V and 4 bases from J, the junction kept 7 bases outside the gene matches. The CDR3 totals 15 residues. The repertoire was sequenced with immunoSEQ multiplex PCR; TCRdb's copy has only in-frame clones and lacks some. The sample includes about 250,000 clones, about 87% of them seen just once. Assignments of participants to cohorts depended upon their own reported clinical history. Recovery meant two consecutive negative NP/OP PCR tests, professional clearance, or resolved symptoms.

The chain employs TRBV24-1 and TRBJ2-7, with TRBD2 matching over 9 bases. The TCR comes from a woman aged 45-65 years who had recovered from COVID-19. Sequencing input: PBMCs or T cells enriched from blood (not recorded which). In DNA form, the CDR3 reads TGTGCCACCAGTGACCCCGAGCGGGGGGTTTACGAGCAGTACTTC. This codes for CATSDPERGVYEQYF.